What follows describes a single TCR beta chain. In germline, CDR1 is SGHDN, CDR2 FVKESK. Trimming pared 4 bases from V and 2 bases from J, leaving 18 bases between. The CDR3 consists of 17 residues. The source of the sample is a study of shared clonotypes between healthy human individuals. The authors split each subset's genomic DNA evenly across several immunoSEQ plates. TCRdb's table, derived via immunoSEQ multiplex PCR, lists solely in-frame clones and lacks some. This table has approximately 2.1 million clones, about 92% appearing once. This TCR came from a man aged 18 to 29 in good health. Some clones in this sample may be carry-over from other donors' samples. The chain uses TRBV14 and TRBJ2-1; tentative D call: TRBD2 (6 bases). What was sequenced was naive CD4+ T cells from PBMCs. Subset in this sample: CD45RA+ positively selected. The CDR3 DNA sequence: TGTGCCAGCAGCCCGGCGGTAAGGAGGGCCCCCTACAATGAGCAGTTCTTC. Translation: CASSPAVRRAPYNEQFF.